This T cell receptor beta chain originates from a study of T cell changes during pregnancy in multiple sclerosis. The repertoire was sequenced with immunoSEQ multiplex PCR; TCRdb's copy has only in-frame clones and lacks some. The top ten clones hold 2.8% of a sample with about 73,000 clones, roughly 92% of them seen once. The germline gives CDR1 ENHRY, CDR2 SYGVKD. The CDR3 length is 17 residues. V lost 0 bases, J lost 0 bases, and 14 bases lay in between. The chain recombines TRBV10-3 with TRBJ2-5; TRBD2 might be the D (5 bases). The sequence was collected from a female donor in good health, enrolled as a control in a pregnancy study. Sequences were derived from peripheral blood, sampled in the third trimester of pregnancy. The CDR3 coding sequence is TGTGCCATCAGTGAGTCGATAGGGAAGCGGAACCAAGAGACCCAGTACTTC. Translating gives CAISESIGKRNQETQYF.